This TCR beta chain was recovered during a study of long-term antiretroviral therapy in people with HIV. General study results and limits: Pre-ART expanded clones dominated the repertoire at every time point. ART adherence, viral resistance and therapy changes went undocumented. HIV repertoires covered narrower CDR3 length ranges than controls did.

As for this clone: Its specificity is unknown.

Trimming cost V 4 bases and J 2 bases, with 19 bases left between them. The CDR3 is made up of 17 amino acids. Germline-derived CDR1 and CDR2 are LGHNA and YSLEER. Survey-level immunoSEQ v3.0 assays were run. The data were produced by immunoSEQ multiplex PCR, yet TCRdb's version contains in-frame clones alone and is incomplete. The table has 15,000 to 20,000 clones, 80% to 95% seen once. Per donor, a minimum of one pre-ART and a minimum of two post-ART PBMC samples were available. The rearrangement joins TRBV4-3 to TRBJ2-3; the D is unclear. The sequencing used unsorted PBMCs, collected 0.6 years after starting antiretroviral therapy. This sequence was found in a woman aged 40 to 50 with HIV. The CDR3 bases are TGCGCCAGCAGCCCGAAGGTGGGCGCAGTTCACACAGATACGCAGTATTTT. This gives the protein CASSPKVGAVHTDTQYF.